This T cell receptor beta chain was observed in a study of Ad26.COV2.S vaccination and SARS-CoV-2 variants. Across the study: Ad26.COV2.S, an intramuscular injection, was given once or twice 56 days apart.

Treatment indicated: 19 received Ad26.COV2.S at low or high dose, single or two shots; 5 received placebo; per-sample allocation not given. Day 63 after the first injection of vaccine or placebo was the sampling time. TCRdb keeps only in-frame clones here, not all; method: immunoSEQ multiplex PCR. The repertoire holds 300,000 to 350,000 clones, with around 85% as singletons. The sample consisted of peripheral blood, taken in a trial of Ad26.COV2.S vaccine versus placebo. The TCR originated in a person aged 18-60 years who received the Ad26.COV2.S COVID-19 vaccine or a placebo.

Here the CDR3 reads CASSPGGGEQFF. DNA of the CDR3: TGTGCCAGCAGTCCGGGGGGAGGGGAGCAGTTCTTC. The V and J genes are TRBV12-3 or TRBV12-4 and TRBJ2-1; 7 nucleotides agree with TRBD2. With V trimmed by 5 bases and J by 10 bases, 5 bases remained unmatched. This CDR3 has 12 amino acids.